The 25 T cell receptor beta chains below were found in one sample sequenced in a study of blood T cell repertoires in COVID-19. The protocol was immunoSEQ multiplex PCR, while the TCRdb copy is restricted to in-frame clones and leaves out a portion. The sample lists 50,000 to 65,000 clones, 85% to 90% occurring once. Sequenced: peripheral blood. The receptors originated from a man in his fifties or sixties with acute or convalescent COVID-19.

The chain links TRBV27 to TRBJ1-2, with 8 positions matching TRBD1. Germline V CDR1 and CDR2: MNHEY, SMNVEV (reference sequence). The CDR3 is made up of 13 amino acids. With V trimmed by 0 bases and J by 7 bases, 1 base remained unmatched. In nucleotides, the CDR3 is TGTGCCAGCAGTTTATCCACAGGGGGTGGCTACACCTTC. Translated, it gives CASSLSTGGGYTF.

CDR3 sequence (DNA): TGTGCCAGAGGACAGGGCTACGAGCAGTACTTC. Protein product: CARGQGYEQYF. The V gene is TRBV11-2, the J gene TRBJ2-7, with 8 bases lining up with TRBD1. There are 11 residues in the CDR3. Germline V gene sequence: CDR1 SGHAT, CDR2 FQNNGV. With V trimmed by 9 bases and J by 3 bases, 1 base remained unmatched. The variable domain in full, with the rest retrieved from reference TRBV11-2 and TRBJ2-7, is EAGVAQSPRYKIIEKRQSVAFWCNPISGHATLYWYQQILGQGPKLLIQFQNNGVVDDSQLPKDRFSAERLKGVDSTLKIQPAKLEDSAVYLCARGQGYEQYFGPGTRLTVT.

The chain links TRBV3-1 (or the pseudogene TRBV3-2) to TRBJ1-3; D remains ambiguous. Germline lookup yields CDR1 LGHDT and CDR2 YNNKEL (reference sequence). Between the trimmed V and J ends, which lost 4 bases and 0 bases, there was a span of 7 bases. The CDR3 runs 14 residues. CDR3 in amino acids: CASSLGSSGNTIYF. Written as DNA, the CDR3 is TGTGCCAGCAGCCTTGGCAGCTCTGGAAACACCATATATTTT.

The CDR3 sequence is CASSYNTGGGPYGYTF. CDR3 nucleotides: TGTGCCAGCAGCTATAACACAGGCGGCGGTCCCTATGGCTACACCTTC. The rearrangement uses TRBV11-2 and TRBJ1-2, with D tentatively TRBD1 (5 bases). This CDR3 region has 16 residues. The V gene's germline CDR1 is SGHAT and CDR2 FQNNGV. V dropped 4 bases and J dropped 4 bases, with 19 bases sitting between them.

The rearrangement joins TRBV5-1 to TRBJ2-1; possible D gene TRBD2, 6 bases. Looked up from germline, CDR1 is SGHRS and CDR2 is YFSETQ. The V and J ends lost 4 bases and 2 bases respectively, with 10 bases between them. The CDR3 loop spans 14 amino acids. CDR3: CASSAEGTYNEQFF. In DNA, the CDR3 is TGCGCCAGCAGCGCGGAGGGAACCTACAATGAGCAGTTCTTC.

This clone was picked up one time. The CDR3 reads CAISESTLRLETQYF. CDR3 coding DNA: TGTGCCATCAGTGAGTCGACGTTGCGGCTTGAGACCCAGTACTTC. The chain employs TRBV10-3 and TRBJ2-5; D remains unclear. Germline lookup yields CDR1 ENHRY and CDR2 SYGVKD. CDR3 length: 15 amino acids. The ends were cut back, 0 bases at V and 5 bases at J, with 13 bases in the middle.

This chain joins TRBV7-2 and TRBJ1-2, with a tentative D call TRBD1 (6 bases). The CDR3 covers 14 residues. CDR1 is SGHTA and CDR2 is FQGNSA in the germline V gene. With 3 bases removed from V and 4 bases from J, the gap between germline ends came to 12 bases. This chain's CDR3 is CASSLATGSYGYTF. In DNA form, the CDR3 reads TGTGCCAGCAGCTTGGCAACAGGGAGCTATGGCTACACCTTC.

V usage is TRBV7-2 and J usage is TRBJ2-5; the D is unclear. Germline CDR1 SGHTA, CDR2 FQGNSA. V was shortened by 7 bases and J by 0 bases, with 6 bases between the two germline ends. The CDR3 is 12 amino acids. DNA of the CDR3: TGTGCCAGCACCATGTACCAAGAGACCCAGTACTTC. The encoded protein is CASTMYQETQYF.

V gene TRBV27 combines with J gene TRBJ2-2; the D gene is possibly TRBD1 (7 bases). This CDR3 spans 21 amino acids. Trimming took 4 bases from V and 2 from J, leaving 29 bases between them. Germline V gives CDR1 MNHEY, CDR2 SMNVEV (reference sequence). CDR3 protein: CASSSPLSRQGTRGNTGELFF. The CDR3 DNA follows: TGTGCCAGCAGTTCCCCCCTTAGTCGACAGGGTACGCGGGGAAACACCGGGGAGCTGTTTTTT.

This clone was found a few times. CDR3 nucleotides: TGCGCCAGCAGCTTGGGGAGTGGGGCCAACGTCCTGACTTTC. Encoded protein: CASSLGSGANVLTF. The rearrangement uses TRBV5-1 and TRBJ2-6; D is unresolved. This CDR3 has 14 residues. Trimming removed 0 bases at V and 3 bases at J, with 4 bases between. Per the germline V gene, CDR1 is SGHRS and CDR2 is YFSETQ.

The chain links TRBV3-1 (or the pseudogene TRBV3-2) to TRBJ2-2, with TRBD2 matching 15 bases. The CDR3 contains 17 residues. With 3 bases clipped from V and 7 bases from J, the junction kept 6 bases outside the gene matches. From germline, CDR1 is LGHDT and CDR2 YNNKEL (reference sequence). The CDR3 region has the DNA TGTGCCAGCAGCCAGCCGGGGACTAGCGGGAGGTTCGGGGAGCTGTTTTTT. It encodes CASSQPGTSGRFGELFF.

The V call is TRBV7-9, the J call TRBJ1-1; D is possibly TRBD1 (5 bases). Germline assignment: CDR1 SEHNR and CDR2 FQNEAQ (reference sequence). Trimming shortened V by 5 bases and J by 3 bases, and 16 bases separated the two germline ends. There are 15 residues in the CDR3. CDR3 protein: CASSPGAGRDTEAFF. CDR3 nucleotide sequence: TGTGCCAGCAGCCCCGGGGCAGGGAGGGACACTGAAGCTTTCTTT.

The chain joins TRBV2 to TRBJ2-7, with TRBD1 as a possible D gene (7 bases). Looked up from germline, CDR1 is SNHLY and CDR2 is FYNNEI. The CDR3 is 15 residues long. The V end lost 2 bases, the J end lost 7 bases, and 18 bases lay between the germline ends. DNA of the CDR3: TGTGCCAGCAGTGAACGTGGGCGGGGCAGGGGGGAGCAGTACTTC. It encodes CASSERGRGRGEQYF.

Written as DNA, the CDR3 is TGCGCCAGCAGCTTTCGGACTCTAGAAGGGGAGACCCAGTACTTC. Translation: CASSFRTLEGETQYF. The rearrangement uses TRBV5-1 and TRBJ2-5; possibly TRBD2 for D (5 bases). The V end lost 2 bases, the J end lost 5 bases, and 16 bases lay between the germline ends. The CDR3 runs 15 residues. The V gene's germline CDR1 is SGHRS and CDR2 YFSETQ.

This chain joins TRBV6-5 and TRBJ1-5, with D uncertain. V was trimmed by 4 bases and J by 4 bases, leaving 11 bases between them. Germline loops: CDR1 MNHEY, CDR2 SVGAGI. CDR3 length: 14 amino acids. The CDR3 loop is CASSSPGANQPQHF. In nucleotides, the CDR3 is TGTGCCAGCAGTTCTCCGGGAGCTAATCAGCCCCAGCATTTT.

The chain recombines TRBV27 with TRBJ2-7; D possibly corresponds to TRBD1 (6 bases). Germline CDR1 and CDR2: MNHEY and SMNVEV (reference sequence). The CDR3 extends over 15 amino acids. V dropped 7 bases and J dropped 3 bases, with 19 bases sitting between them. For the CDR3, the DNA is TGTGCCAGCAAACCCACCGGGACAATCCACTACGAGCAGTACTTC. This sequence encodes CASKPTGTIHYEQYF.

J is TRBJ2-1 and V is TRBV7-3; 10 bases line up with TRBD2. V was pared by 5 bases and J by 3 bases, with 4 bases of the junction left unmatched. Germline V lookup: CDR1 SGHTA, CDR2 FQGTGA. The CDR3 sequence is 15 residues long. CDR3 region: CASSKLAGYYNEQFF. The DNA for the CDR3 is TGTGCCAGCAGCAAACTAGCGGGATACTACAATGAGCAGTTCTTC.

The V gene is TRBV10-1, the J gene TRBJ2-2; D is unclear. This CDR3 has 14 residues. V lost 0 bases and J 3 bases, leaving 5 bases between the germline ends. In germline, CDR1 is WNHNN, CDR2 SYGVQD (reference sequence). The CDR3 coding sequence is TGCGCCAGCAGTGAGTCCGGAGACACCGGGGAGCTGTTTTTT. It codes for CASSESGDTGELFF.

Here the CDR3 DNA reads TGTGCCAGCAGCCAAGATCGTCGGCTAGCGGGAGCTGGGAACAATGAGCAGTTCTTC. Its protein is CASSQDRRLAGAGNNEQFF. This chain links TRBV4-2 with TRBJ2-1, with 10 bases lining up with TRBD2. This CDR3 has 19 residues. CDR1 is LGHNA, CDR2 YNFKEQ, per germline. V lost 0 bases, J lost 5 bases, and 13 bases stayed unmatched.

The DNA of the CDR3 is TGTGCCTGGAGCAGGGTTACGGCCGGGGAGCTGTTTTTT. It codes for CAWSRVTAGELFF. The chain carries TRBV30 and TRBJ2-2; D is possibly TRBD1 (5 bases). Per the germline V gene, CDR1 is GTSNPN and CDR2 is SVGIG (reference sequence). This CDR3 spans 13 amino acids. Trimming left V 3 bases short and J 6 bases short, with 11 bases between. Using reference TRBV30 and TRBJ2-2 for the parts outside the CDR3, the full variable domain is SQTIHQWPATLVQPVGSPLSLECTVEGTSNPNLYWYRQAAGRGLQLLFYSVGIGQISSEVPQNLSASRPQDRQFILSSKKLLLSDSGFYLCAWSRVTAGELFFGEGSRLTVL.

V usage is TRBV11-1 and J usage is TRBJ1-2, with a weak D call TRBD1 (5 bases). Germline V gene sequence: CDR1 SGHAT, CDR2 FQDESV (reference sequence). This CDR3 is built from 16 residues. Deletions cut 1 base from V and 4 bases from J, with 16 bases between. CDR3 nucleotide sequence: TGTGCCAGCAGCTTAGATTTATCCGACAGCCGCTATGGCTACACCTTC. Translating gives CASSLDLSDSRYGYTF.

This clone showed up just once. The chain is built from TRBV9 and TRBJ1-3; D is ambiguous. Germline assignment: CDR1 SGDLS and CDR2 YYNGEE. The V end lost 2 bases, the J end lost 0 bases, and 9 bases lay between the germline ends. There are 15 residues in the CDR3. As DNA, the CDR3 is TGTGCCAGCAGCGTGAGAGGGTTCTCTGGAAACACCATATATTTT. It codes for CASSVRGFSGNTIYF. The whole variable domain, filled in from reference TRBV9 and TRBJ1-3, reads DSGVTQTPKHLITATGQRVTLRCSPRSGDLSVYWYQQSLDQGLQFLIQYYNGEERAKGNILERFSAQQFPDLHSELNLSSLELGDSALYFCASSVRGFSGNTIYFGEGSWLTVV.

The chain couples TRBV6-5 to TRBJ2-7; 8 bases align to TRBD1. Trimming took 8 bases from V and 3 from J; bases not matched to a gene: 9. The CDR3 length is 14 residues. CDR1 and CDR2 (germline): MNHEY, SVGAGI. The CDR3 bases are TGTGCCAGCCGTAACCGACAGGGGAGCTACGAGCAGTACTTC. It yields the protein CASRNRQGSYEQYF.

A single count supports this clone. The V call is TRBV5-1, the J call TRBJ2-7; no reliable D call. Trimming stripped 4 bases from V and 7 bases from J, with 12 bases between. CDR3 length: 12 residues. CDR1 is SGHRS, CDR2 YFSETQ, per germline. The CDR3 DNA sequence: TGCGCCAGCAGCGCCAACTTTTGGGAGCAGTACTTC. Protein sequence: CASSANFWEQYF.

The CDR3: CASSSTAGGRAEAFF. Written as DNA, the CDR3 is TGCGCCAGCAGCTCAACGGCGGGGGGGCGGGCTGAAGCTTTCTTT. The chain carries TRBV5-1 and TRBJ1-1, with TRBD1 as a possible D gene (6 bases). The CDR3 spans 15 residues. V lost 3 bases and J 6 bases, leaving 18 bases between the germline ends. Germline V lookup: CDR1 SGHRS, CDR2 YFSETQ.